The source of this TCR beta chain is a study of OX40 agonist ivuxolimab in advanced cancers. The investigators sampled blood at baseline, at cycle 4 day 1, and at cycle 7 day 1. This CDR3 has 13 residues. V lost 0 bases to trimming and J lost 14 bases; unmatched junction nucleotides: 7. Germline V gene lookup returns CDR1 KGHSH and CDR2 LQKENI. TCRdb's table, derived via immunoSEQ multiplex PCR, lists solely in-frame clones and lacks some. Of around 77,000 clones in the sample, 85% are singletons; the top ten hold around 0.6%. The rearrangement links TRBV18 to TRBJ2-1, with 7 bases fitting TRBD2. The receptor's source is an adult with an advanced solid tumor such as melanoma, head and neck, liver or kidney cancer. The sample in question was CD4+ or CD8+ T cells sorted from blood, obtained in a trial of the OX40 agonist ivuxolimab. The CDR3 is CASSPPGGLMKFF. In DNA, the CDR3 is TGTGCCAGCTCACCACCCGGGGGACTAATGAAGTTCTTC.